This TCR beta chain was obtained from a study of patients and donors after allogeneic stem cell transplantation. This CDR3 region has 15 residues. CDR1 is SGHTA, CDR2 FQGNSA, per germline. Trimming left V 9 bases short and J 1 base short, with 18 bases between. TCRdb passed the RT-PCR reads through MiXCR, listing each CDR3 protein once. The sample records about 960,000 distinct CDR3 sequences, approximately 18% being singletons. This clonotype was obtained from a human donor who was either an allogeneic HSCT recipient or a stem cell or donor lymphocyte infusion donor (not recorded which). It is not recorded whose cells these are; they may come from a transplant donor. The material sequenced was blood, either unsorted or a sorted T cell fraction (not recorded which). The chain has TRBV7-2 and TRBJ2-5, with TRBD2 as a possible D gene (6 bases). The CDR3 region is CASSWERARQETQYF. CDR3 sequence (DNA): TGTGCCAGTAGTTGGGAGCGGGCCCGCCAAGAGACCCAGTACTTC.